The TCR beta chain under discussion was sequenced for a study of Ad26.COV2.S vaccination and SARS-CoV-2 variants. Study results and caveats: Post-vaccination spike-specific CD8+ and CD4+ T cell responses reportedly had substantial breadth. Spike-specific TCR breadth was greater in vaccine than placebo recipients. Vaccine recipients and placebo recipients showed similar non-spike TCR breadth.

Using immunoSEQ multiplex PCR, the repertoire was profiled, and TCRdb retains in-frame clones only, with some absent. The sample includes fewer than 400,000 clones, roughly 90% of them seen just once. As to this clone: What it recognizes is unknown.

The CDR3 loop spans 12 amino acids. Trimming cost V 6 bases and J 7 bases, with 7 bases left between them. Germline V CDR1 and CDR2: MNHEY, SVGAGI. Treatment reported: some 20 received Ad26.COV2.S at low or high dose, single or two shots; about 5 received placebo; per-sample allocation not given. Each sample was drawn 63 days after the first injection (of vaccine or placebo). The chain uses TRBV6-5 and TRBJ1-6; D call uncertain. The sequence was obtained from a person aged 18-60 years who received the Ad26.COV2.S COVID-19 vaccine or a placebo. The sequencing used peripheral blood, collected in a trial of Ad26.COV2.S vaccine versus placebo. The CDR3 DNA sequence: TGTGCCAGCAGACCCTTGAATTCACCCCTCCACTTT. Its protein is CASRPLNSPLHF.